What follows are 9 T cell receptor beta chains derived from one specimen sequenced in a study of neoadjuvant nivolumab and ipilimumab in lung cancer. Using immunoSEQ multiplex PCR, the repertoire was profiled, and TCRdb retains in-frame clones only, with some absent. The sample comprises 4,500 to 5,000 clones, roughly 80% of which are singletons, and over 3% rests with the top ten. The sequenced sample was normal lung tissue adjacent to the tumor, obtained after neoadjuvant nivolumab, alone or with ipilimumab, at or shortly before surgery. All receptors come from an adult with non-small cell lung cancer. Some clones in this sample may be carry-over from other donors' samples.

The V call is TRBV6-5, the J call TRBJ2-3; TRBD2 matches at 9 bases. This CDR3 spans 15 amino acids. V was clipped by 6 bases and J by 2 bases; unmatched bases: 6. The germline V gene encodes CDR1 MNHEY and CDR2 SVGAGI. CDR3 in DNA: TGTGCCAGCAGCCGGCGGGAGGGGGCCACAGATACGCAGTATTTT. This codes for CASSRREGATDTQYF.

V and J are TRBV11-2 and TRBJ2-7; D uncertain. Germline loops: CDR1 SGHAT, CDR2 FQNNGV. V was pared by 4 bases and J by 6 bases, with 19 bases between. The CDR3 contains 15 residues. The CDR3 protein is CASSSTLGGFGEQYF. The CDR3 DNA follows: TGTGCCAGCAGCTCCACTCTAGGCGGATTTGGCGAGCAGTACTTC.

This clone showed up just a few times. This chain joins TRBV9 and TRBJ2-7; possible D gene TRBD2, 5 bases. Germline V CDR1 and CDR2: SGDLS, YYNGEE. V was trimmed by 0 bases and J by 5 bases, leaving 15 bases between them. This CDR3 comprises 15 residues. The CDR3: CASSVDEGLSHEQYF. CDR3 DNA sequence: TGTGCCAGCAGCGTAGATGAGGGTTTGAGCCACGAGCAGTACTTC.

The rearrangement links TRBV11-3 to TRBJ2-1, with D possibly TRBD2 on 5 matching bases. CDR1 is SGHNT, CDR2 YENEEA, per germline. The CDR3 totals 12 residues. V was trimmed by 5 bases and J by 9 bases, leaving 11 bases between them. The DNA of the CDR3 is TGTGCCAGCAGCCCATCTGCGGGTGAGCAGTTCTTC. Translating gives CASSPSAGEQFF. Full variable domain (remainder filled in from reference TRBV11-3 and TRBJ2-1): EAGVVQSPRYKIIEKKQPVAFWCNPISGHNTLYWYLQNLGQGPELLIRYENEEAVDDSQLPKDRFSAERLKGVDSTLKIQPAELGDSAVYLCASSPSAGEQFFGPGTRLTVL.

This clone showed up just a few times. The chain is built from TRBV29-1 and TRBJ2-1; D remains unclear. V was pared by 6 bases and J by 6 bases, with 9 bases between. Germline V gene sequence: CDR1 SQVTM, CDR2 ANQGSEA. CDR3 length: 11 residues. The CDR3 DNA reads as TGCAGCGTCGCAGTAACCAATGAGCAGTTCTTC. This encodes CSVAVTNEQFF.

The rearrangement uses TRBV14 and TRBJ2-1; the D gene is possibly TRBD2 (5 bases). V lost 4 bases to trimming and J lost 8 bases, with 21 bases between them. The germline gives CDR1 SGHDN, CDR2 FVKESK. The CDR3 contains 16 residues. CDR3 sequence: CASSPPPMRVVHEQFF. Here the CDR3 DNA reads TGTGCCAGCAGCCCCCCCCCTATGCGGGTGGTTCATGAGCAGTTCTTC.

The J gene is TRBJ2-1, the V gene TRBV5-1, with 9 bases fitting TRBD2. There are 15 residues in the CDR3. The trim removed 1 base at V and 3 bases at J, leaving 2 bases unmatched. CDR1 and CDR2 from the germline V gene are SGHRS and YFSETQ. The CDR3 DNA reads as TGCGCCAGCAGCTTGCTAGCGGGAAGCTACAATGAGCAGTTCTTC. The encoded protein is CASSLLAGSYNEQFF.

The V call is TRBV25-1, the J call TRBJ1-1; 8 positions match TRBD1. The ends lost 4 bases at V and 3 bases at J; junction bases unmatched: 4. CDR1 is MGHDK and CDR2 is SYGVNS in the germline V gene. This CDR3 region has 14 residues. The CDR3 region is CASSAKDRDTEAFF. The CDR3, as DNA: TGTGCCAGCAGTGCAAAGGACAGGGACACTGAAGCTTTCTTT.

This clone was seen once. As DNA, the CDR3 is TGTGCCAGTACTCGACTAGCCTCTGGCAATGAGCAGTTCTTC. Translating it yields CASTRLASGNEQFF. The rearrangement joins TRBV19 to TRBJ2-1; 7 positions agree with TRBD2. The CDR3 extends over 14 amino acids. V was pared by 7 bases and J by 6 bases, with 9 bases of the junction left unmatched. From germline, CDR1 is LNHDA and CDR2 SQIVND (reference sequence).